The 7 T cell receptor beta chains below were found in one sample sequenced in a study of blood T cells in healthy people across ages. Combining a sample-barcoded 5' primer with a J-beta primer mix, a second PCR ran for roughly 7 to 12 cycles. One entry per CDR3 protein results from TCRdb running MiXCR on the 5' RACE reads. This sample yields roughly 1.9 million distinct CDR3 sequences, of which 30% to 40% are seen a single time; more than 20% belongs to the top ten. The sequencing sample was made of blood. The receptors were gathered from a human donor in good health.

This sequence joins TRBV5-1 and TRBJ1-1, with D unclear. Germline V gene data show CDR1 as SGHRS and CDR2 as YFSETQ. V was pared by 4 bases and J by 5 bases, with 15 bases between. The CDR3 contains 14 residues. The CDR3 DNA is TGCGCCAGCAGCCTGGACCCAGTAGGTACTGAAGCTTTCTTT. Translating gives CASSLDPVGTEAFF.

The chain employs TRBV12-3 or TRBV12-4 and TRBJ2-5, with 7 bases that match TRBD2. This CDR3 spans 13 amino acids. V dropped 8 bases and J dropped 5; count of bases not matched to a gene: 8. In nucleotides, the CDR3 is TGTGCCAGCCTACGGTTGGGAGGGGAGACCCAGTACTTC. It is translated as CASLRLGGETQYF.

V usage is TRBV27 and J usage is TRBJ1-1; a possible D gene is TRBD1 (5 bases). Germline assignment: CDR1 MNHEY and CDR2 SMNVEV (reference sequence). The CDR3 has 11 residues. V was trimmed by 6 bases and J by 6 bases, leaving 8 bases between them. The CDR3 DNA sequence: TGTGCCAGCAGGTGGGGGTCTGAAGCTTTCTTT. This encodes CASRWGSEAFF.

The chain is built from TRBV15 and TRBJ1-1; 9 bases line up with TRBD1. The junction had 6 bases not matched to a gene; V was cut back by 5 bases and J by 2 bases. The CDR3 is made up of 15 amino acids. CDR1 is LNHNV and CDR2 is YYDKDF in the germline V gene (reference sequence). The CDR3 reads CATSWETGGNTEAFF. CDR3 DNA sequence: TGTGCCACCAGCTGGGAGACAGGGGGAAACACTGAAGCTTTCTTT.

This clonotype showed up just a few times. The V call is TRBV7-2, the J call TRBJ1-2; D remains unclear. The CDR3 contains 13 residues. V was clipped by 8 bases and J by 0 bases, with 10 bases between them. Germline values: CDR1 SGHTA, CDR2 FQGNSA. CDR3 loop: CASDSAANYGYTF. In DNA, the CDR3 is TGTGCCAGCGATTCCGCCGCTAACTATGGCTACACCTTC.

This clonotype has only a few counts. The V gene is TRBV7-3, the J gene TRBJ2-1; possible D gene TRBD2, 7 bases. This CDR3 region has 15 residues. Germline CDR1 reads SGHTA; CDR2 reads FQGTGA. Deletions cut 5 bases from V and 7 bases from J, with 18 bases between. This chain's CDR3 is CASSHNGGPWNEQFF. The DNA of the CDR3 is TGTGCCAGCAGCCACAACGGGGGGCCCTGGAATGAGCAGTTCTTC.

J is TRBJ2-3 and V is TRBV7-2; D may be TRBD1 or TRBD2 (5 bases each). V shed 1 base and J shed 2 bases, with 16 bases lying between them. CDR1 and CDR2 (germline): SGHTA, FQGNSA. This CDR3 contains 17 residues. The CDR3 DNA follows: TGTGCCAGCAGCTTAGACGGGACCGCCACCTACACAGATACGCAGTATTTT. Translated, it gives CASSLDGTATYTDTQYF.